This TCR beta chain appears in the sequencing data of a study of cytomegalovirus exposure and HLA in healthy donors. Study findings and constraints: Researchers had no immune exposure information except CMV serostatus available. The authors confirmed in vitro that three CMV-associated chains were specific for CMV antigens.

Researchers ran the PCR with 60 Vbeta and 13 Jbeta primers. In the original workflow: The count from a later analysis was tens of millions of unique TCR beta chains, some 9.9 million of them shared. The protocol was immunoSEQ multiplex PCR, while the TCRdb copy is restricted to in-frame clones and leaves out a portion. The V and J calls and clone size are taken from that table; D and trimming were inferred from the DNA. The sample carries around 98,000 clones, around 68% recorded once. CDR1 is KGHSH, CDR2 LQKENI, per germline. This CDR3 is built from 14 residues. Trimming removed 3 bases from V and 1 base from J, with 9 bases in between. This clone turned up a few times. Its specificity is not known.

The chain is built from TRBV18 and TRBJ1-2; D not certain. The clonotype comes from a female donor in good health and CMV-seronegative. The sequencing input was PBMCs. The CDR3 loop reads CASSPAVINYGYTF. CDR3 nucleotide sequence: TGTGCCAGCTCACCCGCAGTGATTAACTATGGCTACACCTTC. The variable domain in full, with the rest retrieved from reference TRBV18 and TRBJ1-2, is NAGVMQNPRHLVRRRGQEARLRCSPMKGHSHVYWYRQLPEEGLKFMVYLQKENIIDESGMPKERFSAEFPKEGPSILRIQQVVRGDSAAYFCASSPAVINYGYTFGSGTRLTVV.